The clone carrying this T cell receptor beta chain was counted only a few times. V lost 6 bases to trimming and J lost 5 bases, with 14 bases between them. In germline, CDR1 is KGHSH, CDR2 LQKENI. There are 15 residues in the CDR3. The sample originates from a study of blood T cell repertoires in COVID-19. Background on the study: T cells, B-cell-depleted T cells, or PBMCs provided the cDNA or gDNA that served as material.

Repertoires were generated with immunoSEQ multiplex PCR, while TCRdb's copy carries only in-frame clones and drops some. The sample holds 90,000 to 100,000 clones, approximately 70% seen once. Sequencing used peripheral blood. The sequence derives from a woman aged 55 to 70 in a cohort sampled during active or convalescent COVID-19. The chain has TRBV18 and TRBJ1-6, with a tentative D call TRBD1 (6 bases). CDR3 nucleotides: TGTGCCAGCTCCCCAGGACAGAGAGATAATTCACCCCTCCACTTT. As protein: CASSPGQRDNSPLHF.